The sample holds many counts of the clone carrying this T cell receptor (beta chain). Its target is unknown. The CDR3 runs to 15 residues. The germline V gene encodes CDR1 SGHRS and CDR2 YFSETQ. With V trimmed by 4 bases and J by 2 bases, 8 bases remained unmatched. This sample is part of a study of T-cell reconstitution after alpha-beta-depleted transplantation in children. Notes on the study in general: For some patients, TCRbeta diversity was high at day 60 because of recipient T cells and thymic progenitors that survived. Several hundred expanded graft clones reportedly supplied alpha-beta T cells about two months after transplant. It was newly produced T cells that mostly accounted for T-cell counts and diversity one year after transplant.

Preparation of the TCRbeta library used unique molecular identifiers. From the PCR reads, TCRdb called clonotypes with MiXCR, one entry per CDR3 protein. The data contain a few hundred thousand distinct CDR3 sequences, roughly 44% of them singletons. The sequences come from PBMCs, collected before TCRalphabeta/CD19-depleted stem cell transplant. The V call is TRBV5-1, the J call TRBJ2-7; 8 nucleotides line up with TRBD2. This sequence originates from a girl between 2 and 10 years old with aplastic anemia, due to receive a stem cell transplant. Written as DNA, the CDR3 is TGCGCCAGCAGCCGCTACGATAGCGGGGCCTACGAGCAGTACTTC. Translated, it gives CASSRYDSGAYEQYF.